The source of this T cell receptor (beta chain) is a study of spatial heterogeneity in lung cancer. Study at large: The cohort: some 73 early-stage, untreated non-small cell lung cancer patients. Averaged across combinations, each unique TCR and UMI pairing appeared more than ten times in raw reads, which were uncorrected.

As for this clonotype: This beta chain is an off-target read within a library intended for alpha chains, so its frequency means little.

This CDR3 comprises 13 residues. CDR1 is SGHNT, CDR2 YYREEE, per germline (reference sequence). The time point: blood at routine non-recurrence follow-up after resection. Unsorted whole RNA of tumor, nontumor lung or frozen PBMC was sequenced. TCRdb used MiXCR to reprocess the 5' RACE reads, holding one entry per CDR3 protein. The sample includes around 1,000 distinct CDR3 sequences, around two fifths of them seen just once. This TCR was sampled from a female donor with early-stage non-small cell lung cancer. The sample in question was PBMCs, obtained at follow-up. The chain has TRBV5-4 and TRBJ2-1; TRBD2 aligns across 7 bases. The CDR3 DNA reads as TGTGCAGCTGCCGGGACTACAAACAATGAGCAGTTCTTC. Translating gives CAAAGTTNNEQFF.